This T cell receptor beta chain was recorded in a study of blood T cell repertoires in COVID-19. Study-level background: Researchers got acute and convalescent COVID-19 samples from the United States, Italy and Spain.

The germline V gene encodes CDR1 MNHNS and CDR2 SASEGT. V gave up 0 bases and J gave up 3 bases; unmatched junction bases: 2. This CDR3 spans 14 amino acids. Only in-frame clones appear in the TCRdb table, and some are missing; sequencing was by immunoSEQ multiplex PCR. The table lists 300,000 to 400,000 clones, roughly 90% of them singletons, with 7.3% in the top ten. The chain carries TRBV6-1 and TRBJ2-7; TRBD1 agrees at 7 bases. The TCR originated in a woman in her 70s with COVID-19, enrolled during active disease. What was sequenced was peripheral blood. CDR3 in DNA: TGTGCCAGCAGTGAAGCGGGGACAGTCTACGAGCAGTACTTC. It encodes CASSEAGTVYEQYF.